The sequence of this TCR beta chain was determined in a study of T cell repertoires in cytomegalovirus infection. The CDR3 is 17 residues long. V shed 5 bases, J shed 4 bases, and the junction held 10 bases outside the gene matches. Germline values: CDR1 SGHVS, CDR2 FQNEAQ. This clonotype was detected ten times or more. The target antigen is unknown. MiXCR, run by TCRdb on the reads, gives a single entry per CDR3 protein. Here the sample spans under 90,000 distinct CDR3 sequences, 20% to 25% being singletons. Broader study findings: The study found HLA-C-restricted CMV-specific TCR beta clonotypes dominating the ex vivo response.

This TCR was recovered from a human donor in good health (CMV status not recorded). Some clones in this sample may be carry-over from other donors' samples. The rearrangement uses TRBV7-8 and TRBJ2-3; 12 bases are a match to TRBD2. The specimen sequenced was PBMCs, sequenced either directly or after in vitro stimulation (not recorded which). The CDR3 sequence: CASSGRLAGVGSDTQYF. The CDR3 DNA reads as TGTGCCAGCAGCGGACGACTAGCGGGAGTGGGTTCAGATACGCAGTATTTT.